Listed here is a single T cell receptor beta chain. Its antigen has not been determined. The sample holds no much larger clone one base away, and base qualities are not on file. The data originate from a study of shared clonotypes between healthy human individuals (dated by TCRdb to 2020 to 2022). Regarding the research as a whole: The cohort comprised a couple of women and a few men aged 18 to 49 years. The study deeply sequenced blood TCR repertoires of several healthy adults to estimate repertoire size and the extent of clonotype sharing between individuals. To increase sequencing depth and limit assay-specific biases, different laboratories used diverse techniques to prepare libraries and sequence TCR repertoires. Between about 0.9 and 9 billion PBMCs per donor were obtained by leukapheresis. The study at large found these results: Sampling was restricted to blood, and TCR repertoires in tissue are likely to differ from TCR repertoires in blood. Pairwise subsampling led to the expectation that sequencing depth would affect the degree of clonotype sharing among donors. The small number of donors limited the genetic and exposure-history diversity represented.

The donors were healthy, HIV-negative adults with no recently reported acute infections or vaccinations. Only Caucasian adults living in Nashville, Tennessee, USA were represented among the donors. For unsorted samples, 90 million or so PBMCs were counted and genomic DNA was extracted with the QIAamp DNA Blood Mini kit. Blood was collected by leukapheresis, and PBMCs were isolated by Ficoll-Histopaque density gradient centrifugation and then cryopreserved in liquid nitrogen vapor phase. TCR CDR3 regions were amplified from genomic DNA by multiplex PCR using the deep immunoSEQ assay. For each cell subset, the extracted genomic DNA was distributed evenly across all wells of several immunoSEQ 96-well plates, and each plate served as one replicate. For unsorted PBMC, about 300 ng genomic DNA, equal to tens of thousands of T cell genomes, was loaded into each replicate PCR. Unsorted PBMC genomic DNA was sequenced across ten immunoSEQ deep assay plates. Purified libraries were quantified with a Qubit 3.0 fluorometer, sized on a Bioanalyzer 2100, and re-quantified with the KAPA Library Quantification kit. A separate single-read 150-cycle Illumina NextSeq 550 flow cell was used to sequence each immunoSEQ 96-well plate. In the paper's pipeline: The immunoSEQ output contained only junctional sequences without quality scores, so filtering could not match that applied to full-length reads. To assign V/J genes and CDR3, sequences were annotated using PyIR, a Python wrapper for IgBLAST v1.9, with IMGT germline references. Any read was removed if the V/J assignment was weak (E-value above 1e-6), the CDR3 was missing, or the read contained stop codons, out-of-frame junctions, or ambiguous translated residues. V3J clonotypes were defined by identical inferred V gene, J gene, and CDR3 amino acid sequence. The percentage overlap between two repertoires was calculated by dividing the number of shared unique clonotypes by the size of the smaller repertoire. Richness of each repertoire was evaluated using RTK rarefaction, the Chao1 estimator, and Recon v2.1 estimates of unobserved clonotypes. What TCRdb holds here is the immuneACCESS table cut down to in-frame rearrangements. Part of the clones is not present; checked against another copy, under half of the missing clones reflect an unresolved V gene, and the others are unexplained. That table is the source of V, J and clone size, and D and trimming were worked out from the DNA. Within this sample are about half a million clones, with about 74% of them counted one time only. Jointly, the top ten make up approximately 12% of the sample.

This sequence was found in a woman in her 40s in good health. Some clones in this sample may be carry-over from other donors' samples. Sequenced sample: PBMCs.

The DNA sequence reads TGTGCCAGCAGTTTCGACACCAACTCCTACGAGCAGTACTTC. It specifies CASSFDTNSYEQYF. The chain was built from TRBV28 and TRBJ2-7; a confident D gene designation cannot be given. Via the germline V gene, CDR1 is MDHEN and CDR2 SYDVKM. The CDR3 has 14 amino acids, counting the end cysteine and phenylalanine. The kept DNA is CDR3 alone, 42 bases in frame from the first base. V is clipped by 3 bases and J by 0 bases, and the sequence between their germline boundaries is 9 bases long.